This T cell receptor beta chain was sequenced during a study of graft-versus-host responses after intestinal transplantation. Study context: The recipients all started with anti-thymocyte globulin induction and then took tacrolimus and steroids for 2 to 3 years.

Clones were read by immunoSEQ multiplex PCR, and TCRdb kept only the in-frame ones, dropping some. The sample lists roughly 1,800 clones; roughly 85% were seen once. As for this clone: The antigen remains unidentified.

Graft tissue was processed to release intraepithelial and lamina propria lymphocytes. Overall study results and limits: Recipient marrow held GvH clones, some first seen in ileum or blood.

The V end lost 1 base, the J end lost 2 bases, and 4 bases lay between the germline ends. The CDR3 sequence is 13 residues long. Per the germline V gene, CDR1 is SGHAT and CDR2 is FQNNGV. The chain carries TRBV11-2 and TRBJ2-3, with unresolved D. This clonotype was sampled from a human patient who received an intestinal transplant, so some T cells may come from the graft donor. Source: ileum tissue, taken approximately eight weeks after intestinal transplant. The CDR3: CASSLVITDTQYF. Written as DNA, the CDR3 is TGTGCCAGCAGCTTAGTTATCACAGATACGCAGTATTTT.